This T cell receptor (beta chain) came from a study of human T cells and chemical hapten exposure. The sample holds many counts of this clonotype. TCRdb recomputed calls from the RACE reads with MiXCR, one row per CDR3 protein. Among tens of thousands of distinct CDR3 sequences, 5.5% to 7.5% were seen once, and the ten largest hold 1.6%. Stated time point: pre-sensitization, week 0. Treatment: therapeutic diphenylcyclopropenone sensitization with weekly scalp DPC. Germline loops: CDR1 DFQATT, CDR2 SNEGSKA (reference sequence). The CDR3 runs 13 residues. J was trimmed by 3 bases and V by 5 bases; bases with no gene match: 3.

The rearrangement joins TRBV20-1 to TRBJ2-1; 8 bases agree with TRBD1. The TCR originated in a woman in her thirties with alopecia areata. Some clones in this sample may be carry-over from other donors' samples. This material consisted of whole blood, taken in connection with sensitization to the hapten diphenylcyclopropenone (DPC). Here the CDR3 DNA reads TGCAGTGCTCTCGGACAGGGCTACAATGAGCAGTTCTTC. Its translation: CSALGQGYNEQFF.